This is a list of T cell receptor beta chains from one sample in a study of early T cells in non-severe SARS-CoV-2 infection. TCRdb redid the calling of the 5' RACE reads with MiXCR, one entry per CDR3 protein. Found here are about 71,000 distinct CDR3 sequences, around 13% of them singletons; the top ten hold about 3.7%. Sequenced material: whole blood, taken at baseline. These receptors all come from an adult who was a healthcare worker with PCR-confirmed SARS-CoV-2 infection or an uninfected control (not recorded which). Both conserved end residues are part of each CDR3. A D gene is named only where the DNA matches it firmly. Rows may omit the clone size; those that give it use once, few, many or a size class.

size | J | D | V | CDR3 | DNA
few | TRBJ2-1 | . | TRBV18 | CASSQGPNEQFF | TGTGCCAGCTCACAAGGGCCCAATGAGCAGTTCTTC
. | TRBJ2-3 | TRBD2 | TRBV30 | CAWSEGTSGMDTQYF | TGTGCCTGGAGTGAGGGGACTAGCGGGATGGATACGCAGTATTTT
. | TRBJ2-7 | TRBD2 | TRBV28 | CASKGLTSYEQYF | TGTGCCAGCAAGGGACTAACCTCCTACGAGCAGTACTTC
. | TRBJ2-1 | . | TRBV10-1 | CASSEAGFDEQFF | TGCGCCAGCAGTGAGGCAGGTTTTGATGAGCAGTTCTTC
. | TRBJ2-1 | . | TRBV6-6 | CASSPRLVKLSYNEQFF | TGTGCCAGCAGTCCACGCTTGGTGAAGCTATCCTACAATGAGCAGTTCTTC
many | TRBJ1-1 | . | TRBV7-9 | CASPGGDDTEAFF | TGTGCCAGCCCGGGTGGGGACGACACTGAAGCTTTCTTT
few | TRBJ2-1 | . | TRBV18 | CASSSDSNEQFF | TGTGCCAGCTCGTCTGACTCCAATGAGCAGTTCTTC
few | TRBJ2-7 | . | TRBV20-1 | CSALGRPQEQYF | TGCAGTGCCCTGGGACGACCGCAGGAGCAGTACTTC
many | TRBJ2-1 | . | TRBV4-1 | CASSRPKRAPSYNEQFF | TGCGCCAGCAGTCGGCCTAAGCGCGCGCCCTCCTACAATGAGCAGTTCTTC
. | TRBJ2-7 | . | TRBV4-1 | CASSPTPTGEQYF | TGCGCCAGCAGCCCTACCCCAACGGGGGAGCAGTACTTC
. | TRBJ1-1 | . | TRBV2 | CASSMTQMGAFF | TGTGCCAGCAGCATGACCCAAATGGGAGCTTTCTTT
. | TRBJ2-2 | TRBD2 | TRBV29-1 | CSVGTSGTVTGELFF | TGCAGCGTTGGGACTAGCGGGACCGTCACCGGGGAGCTGTTTTTT
many | TRBJ2-1 | . | TRBV4-1 | CASSLGPRVQFF | TGCGCCAGCAGCCTAGGGCCTCGTGTGCAGTTCTTC
. | TRBJ2-6 | TRBD2 | TRBV3-1 | CASTGLGRTGANVLTF | TGTGCCAGCACGGGACTAGGAAGGACCGGGGCCAACGTCCTGACTTTC
many | TRBJ2-3 | . | TRBV7-9 | CASSPGGWGGSDTQYF | TGTGCCAGCAGCCCGGGGGGCTGGGGAGGTTCAGATACGCAGTATTTT
few | TRBJ1-5 | . | TRBV12-3/TRBV12-4 | CASSLFDSYQPQHF | TGTGCCAGCAGTCTCTTCGACAGTTATCAGCCCCAGCATTTT
few | TRBJ1-1 | . | TRBV12-3/TRBV12-4 | CASSGGQGGKNTEAFF | TGTGCCAGCAGCGGGGGGCAAGGTGGGAAGAACACTGAAGCTTTCTTT
. | TRBJ2-1 | . | TRBV7-9 | CASSLVRGIRRHEQFF | TGTGCCAGCAGCTTAGTAAGAGGAATCAGAAGACATGAGCAGTTCTTC
. | TRBJ1-2 | TRBD1 | TRBV30 | CAWTLPDRVYGYTF | TGTGCCTGGACCCTTCCGGACAGGGTCTATGGCTACACCTTC
many | TRBJ2-3 | . | TRBV10-2 | CASSESRLGFSRDTQYF | TGCGCCAGCAGTGAGTCAAGACTAGGATTCTCGCGGGATACGCAGTATTTT
few | TRBJ2-5 | . | TRBV28 | CASYIRRGETQYF | TGTGCCAGCTATATAAGGCGGGGAGAGACCCAGTACTTC
. | TRBJ1-1 | . | TRBV20-1 | CSASLYLNTEAFF | TGCAGTGCTAGTCTCTATTTGAACACTGAAGCTTTCTTT
few | TRBJ1-3 | . | TRBV30 | CAWAKDSNSGNTIYF | TGTGCCTGGGCAAAGGACAGTAATTCTGGAAACACCATATATTTT
. | TRBJ1-4 | TRBD1 | TRBV28 | CASSSGQGAEKLFF | TGTGCCAGCAGTTCCGGACAGGGGGCGGAAAAACTGTTTTTT
. | TRBJ2-7 | . | TRBV20-1 | CSARLPDLTAYEQYF | TGCAGTGCTAGGCTACCGGACTTGACCGCCTACGAGCAGTACTTC
few | TRBJ2-1 | TRBD2 | TRBV20-1 | CSARRASGGVEQFF | TGCAGTGCTAGACGCGCTAGCGGGGGCGTAGAGCAGTTCTTC